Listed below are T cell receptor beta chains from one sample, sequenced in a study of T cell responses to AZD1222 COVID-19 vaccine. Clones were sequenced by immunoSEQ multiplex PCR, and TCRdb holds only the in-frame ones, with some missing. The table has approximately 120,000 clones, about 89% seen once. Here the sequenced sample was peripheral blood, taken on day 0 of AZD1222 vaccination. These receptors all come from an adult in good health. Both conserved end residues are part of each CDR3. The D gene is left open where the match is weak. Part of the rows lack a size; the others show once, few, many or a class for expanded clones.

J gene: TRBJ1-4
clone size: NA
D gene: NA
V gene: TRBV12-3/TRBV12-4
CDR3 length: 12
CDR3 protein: CASSLGSEKLFF
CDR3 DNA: TGTGCCAGCAGTTTGGGATCTGAAAAACTGTTTTTT

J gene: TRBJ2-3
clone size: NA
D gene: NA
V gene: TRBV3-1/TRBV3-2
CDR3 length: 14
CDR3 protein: CASSEGTGTDTQYF
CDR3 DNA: TGTGCCAGCAGCGAGGGGACTGGAACAGATACGCAGTATTTT

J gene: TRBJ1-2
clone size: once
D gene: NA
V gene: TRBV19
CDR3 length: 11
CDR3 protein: CASREFYGYTF
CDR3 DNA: TGTGCCAGTCGGGAGTTCTATGGCTACACCTTC

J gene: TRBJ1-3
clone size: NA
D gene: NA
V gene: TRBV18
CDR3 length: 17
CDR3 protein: CASSPATVSYSGNTIYF
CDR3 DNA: TGTGCCAGCTCACCAGCGACAGTCAGCTACTCTGGAAACACCATATATTTT

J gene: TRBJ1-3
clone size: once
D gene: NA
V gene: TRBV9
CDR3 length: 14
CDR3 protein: CASSSDPGGNTIYF
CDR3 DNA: TGTGCCAGCAGCTCAGATCCAGGGGGAAACACCATATATTTT

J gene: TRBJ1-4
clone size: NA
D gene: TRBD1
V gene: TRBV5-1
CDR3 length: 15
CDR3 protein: CASSLDPGTGEKLFF
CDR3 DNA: TGCGCCAGCAGCTTGGATCCGGGGACAGGAGAAAAACTGTTTTTT

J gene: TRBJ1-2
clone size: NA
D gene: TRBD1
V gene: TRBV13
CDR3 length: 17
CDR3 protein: CASSQLQGAKGFHGYTF
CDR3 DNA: TGTGCCAGCAGCCAACTCCAGGGGGCTAAGGGCTTCCATGGCTACACCTTC

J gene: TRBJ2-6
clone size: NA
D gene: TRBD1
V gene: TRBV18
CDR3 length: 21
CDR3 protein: CASSPSSPGQGFNSGANVLTF
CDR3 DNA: TGTGCCAGCTCACCAAGTTCTCCGGGACAGGGGTTTAACTCTGGGGCCAACGTCCTGACTTTC

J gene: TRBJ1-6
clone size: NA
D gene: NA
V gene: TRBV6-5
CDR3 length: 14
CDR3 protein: CASSLVGGGSPLHF
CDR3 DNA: TGTGCCAGCAGTTTAGTAGGGGGTGGCTCACCCCTCCACTTT

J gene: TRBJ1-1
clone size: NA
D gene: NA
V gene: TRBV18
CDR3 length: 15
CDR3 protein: CASSPMGNFYTEAFF
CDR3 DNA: TGTGCCAGCTCACCAATGGGGAATTTCTACACTGAAGCTTTCTTT

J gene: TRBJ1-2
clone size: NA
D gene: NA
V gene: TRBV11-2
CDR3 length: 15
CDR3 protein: CASSDFLESPYGYTF
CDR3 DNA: TGTGCCAGCAGCGATTTCTTGGAGAGTCCCTATGGCTACACCTTC

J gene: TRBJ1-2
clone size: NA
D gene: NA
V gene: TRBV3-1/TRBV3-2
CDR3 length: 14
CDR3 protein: CASSYPGIEYGYTF
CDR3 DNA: TGTGCCAGCAGCTACCCCGGGATCGAGTATGGCTACACCTTC

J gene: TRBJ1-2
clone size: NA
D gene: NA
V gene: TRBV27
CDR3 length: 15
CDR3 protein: CASSSYGRPLDGYTF
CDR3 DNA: TGTGCCAGCAGTTCGTACGGGAGGCCCTTAGATGGCTACACCTTC

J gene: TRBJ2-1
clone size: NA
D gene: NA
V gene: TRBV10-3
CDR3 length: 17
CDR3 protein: CAISDLGGAPARDEQFF
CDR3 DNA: TGTGCCATCAGTGACTTGGGGGGGGCGCCGGCCAGGGATGAGCAGTTCTTC

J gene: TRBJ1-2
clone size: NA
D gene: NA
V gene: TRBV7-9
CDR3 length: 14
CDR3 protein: CASSYDGLAYGYTF
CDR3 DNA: TGTGCCAGCAGCTACGACGGTCTCGCCTATGGCTACACCTTC

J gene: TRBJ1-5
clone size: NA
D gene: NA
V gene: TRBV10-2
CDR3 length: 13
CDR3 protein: CASSEATLGPQHF
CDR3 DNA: TGCGCCAGCAGTGAGGCTACCCTGGGGCCCCAGCATTTT

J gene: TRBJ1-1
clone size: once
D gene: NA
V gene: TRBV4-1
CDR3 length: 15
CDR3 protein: CASSQERQTNTEAFF
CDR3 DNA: TGCGCCAGCAGCCAAGAGAGGCAGACGAACACTGAAGCTTTCTTT

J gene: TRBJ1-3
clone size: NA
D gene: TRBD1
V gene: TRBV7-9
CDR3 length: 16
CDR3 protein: CASSFTGVVSGNTIYF
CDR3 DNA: TGTGCCAGCAGCTTTACAGGGGTGGTCTCTGGAAACACCATATATTTT

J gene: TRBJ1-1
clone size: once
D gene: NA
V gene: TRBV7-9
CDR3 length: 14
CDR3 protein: CASSYRQLNTEAFF
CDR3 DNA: TGTGCCAGCAGCTACCGACAGCTCAACACTGAAGCTTTCTTT

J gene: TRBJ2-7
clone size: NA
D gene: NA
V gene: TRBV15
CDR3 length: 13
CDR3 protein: CATSSHQTYEQYF
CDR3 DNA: TGTGCCACCAGTTCGCACCAGACCTACGAGCAGTACTTC

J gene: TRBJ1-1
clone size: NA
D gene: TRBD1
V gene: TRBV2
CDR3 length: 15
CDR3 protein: CASSQAGQGGTEAFF
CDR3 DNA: TGTGCCAGCAGCCAAGCCGGGCAGGGGGGGACTGAAGCTTTCTTT

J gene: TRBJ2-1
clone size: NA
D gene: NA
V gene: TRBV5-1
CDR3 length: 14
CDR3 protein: CASSLSPSSDEQFF
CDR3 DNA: TGCGCCAGCAGTCTTTCCCCCTCCAGCGATGAGCAGTTCTTC

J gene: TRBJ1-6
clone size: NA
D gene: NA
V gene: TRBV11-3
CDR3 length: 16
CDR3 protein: CASSVTTGTLNSPLHF
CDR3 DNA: TGTGCCAGCAGCGTAACAACCGGGACGTTAAATTCACCCCTCCACTTT

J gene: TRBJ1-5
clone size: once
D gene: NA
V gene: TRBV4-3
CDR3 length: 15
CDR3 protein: CASSQEQVPNQPQHF
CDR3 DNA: TGCGCCAGCAGCCAAGAACAAGTACCCAATCAGCCCCAGCATTTT

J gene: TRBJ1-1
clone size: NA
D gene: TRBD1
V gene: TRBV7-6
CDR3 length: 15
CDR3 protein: CASSLEHRGGTEAFF
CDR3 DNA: TGTGCCAGCAGCTTAGAACACAGGGGGGGTACTGAAGCTTTCTTT

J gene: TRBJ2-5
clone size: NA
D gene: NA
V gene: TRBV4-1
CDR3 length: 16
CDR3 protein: CASSQPGGPTQETQYF
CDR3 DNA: TGCGCCAGCAGCCAGCCTGGGGGGCCCACGCAAGAGACCCAGTACTTC

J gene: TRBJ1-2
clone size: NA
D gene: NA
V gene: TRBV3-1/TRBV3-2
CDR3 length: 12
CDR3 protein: CASSQVRWDYTF
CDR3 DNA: TGTGCCAGCAGCCAAGTACGGTGGGACTACACCTTC

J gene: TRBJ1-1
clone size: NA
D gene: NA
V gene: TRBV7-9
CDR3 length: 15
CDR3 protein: CASSLGQAAGTEAFF
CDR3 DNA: TGTGCCAGCAGCTTAGGGCAGGCCGCCGGCACTGAAGCTTTCTTT

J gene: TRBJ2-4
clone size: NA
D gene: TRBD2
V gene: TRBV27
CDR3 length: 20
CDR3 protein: CATSLRLLAGGGIAKNIQYF
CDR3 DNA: TGTGCCACCAGCTTAAGGCTACTAGCGGGGGGGGGAATAGCCAAAAACATTCAGTACTTC

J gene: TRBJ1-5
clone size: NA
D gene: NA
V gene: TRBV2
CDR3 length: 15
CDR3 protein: CASTGWESGNQPQHF
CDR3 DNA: TGTGCCAGCACCGGCTGGGAAAGTGGCAATCAGCCCCAGCATTTT

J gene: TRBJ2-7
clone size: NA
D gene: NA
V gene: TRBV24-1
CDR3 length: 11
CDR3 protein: CATSDGDEQYF
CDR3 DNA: TGTGCCACCAGTGATGGGGACGAGCAGTACTTC

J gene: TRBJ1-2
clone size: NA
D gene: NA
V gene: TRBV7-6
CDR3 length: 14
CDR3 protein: CASSLDTANGGYTF
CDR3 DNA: TGTGCCAGCAGCTTAGACACCGCAAACGGGGGCTACACCTTC

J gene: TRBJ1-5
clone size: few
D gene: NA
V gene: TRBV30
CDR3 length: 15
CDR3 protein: CAWSPSPGSNQPQHF
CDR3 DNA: TGTGCCTGGAGTCCCAGCCCGGGCAGCAATCAGCCCCAGCATTTT

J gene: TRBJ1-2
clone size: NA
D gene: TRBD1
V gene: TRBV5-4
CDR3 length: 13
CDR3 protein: CASSQTGTRGYTF
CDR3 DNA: TGTGCCAGCAGCCAGACAGGGACTCGTGGCTACACCTTC

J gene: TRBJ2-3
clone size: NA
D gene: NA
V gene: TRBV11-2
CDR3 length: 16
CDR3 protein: CASSSVRDTYTDTQYF
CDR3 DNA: TGTGCCAGCAGCTCCGTACGGGACACTTACACAGATACGCAGTATTTT

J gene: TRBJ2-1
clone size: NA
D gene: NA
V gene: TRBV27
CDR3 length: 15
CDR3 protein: CASSLSRGRYNEQFF
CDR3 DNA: TGTGCCAGCAGTTTATCGCGGGGACGGTACAATGAGCAGTTCTTC

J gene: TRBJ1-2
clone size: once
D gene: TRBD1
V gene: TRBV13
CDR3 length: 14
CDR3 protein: CASSSDRGIYGYTF
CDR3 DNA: TGTGCCAGCAGCTCGGACAGGGGTATCTATGGCTACACCTTC

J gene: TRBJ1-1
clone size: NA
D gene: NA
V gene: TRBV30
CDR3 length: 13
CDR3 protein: CAWSVQRATEAFF
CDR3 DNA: TGTGCCTGGAGTGTTCAGAGGGCCACTGAAGCTTTCTTT

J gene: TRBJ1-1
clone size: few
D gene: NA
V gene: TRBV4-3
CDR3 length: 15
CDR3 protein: CASSQGSGPEQRAFF
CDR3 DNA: TGCGCCAGCAGCCAAGGGTCTGGGCCCGAACAAAGGGCTTTCTTT

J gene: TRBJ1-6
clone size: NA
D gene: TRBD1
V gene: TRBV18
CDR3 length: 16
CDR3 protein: CASSPGQGMKESPLHF
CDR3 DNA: TGTGCCAGCTCACCCGGACAGGGTATGAAGGAGTCACCCCTCCACTTT

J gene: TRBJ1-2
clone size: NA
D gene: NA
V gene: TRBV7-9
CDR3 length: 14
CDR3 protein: CASSLDAGLTSYTF
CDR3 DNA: TGTGCCAGCAGCTTAGATGCAGGGCTGACGAGCTACACCTTC

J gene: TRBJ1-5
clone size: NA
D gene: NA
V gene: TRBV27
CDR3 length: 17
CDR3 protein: CASSPRDNLYSNQPQHF
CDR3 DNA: TGTGCCAGCAGTCCCCGGGACAACCTTTATAGCAATCAGCCCCAGCATTTT

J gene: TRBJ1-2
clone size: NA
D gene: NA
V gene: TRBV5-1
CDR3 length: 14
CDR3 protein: CASSSALGGEGYTF
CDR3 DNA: TGCGCCAGCAGCTCCGCTCTCGGGGGGGAGGGCTACACCTTC

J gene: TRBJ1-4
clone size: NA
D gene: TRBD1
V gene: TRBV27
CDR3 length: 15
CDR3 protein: CASSPLGTANEKLFF
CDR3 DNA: TGTGCCAGCAGCCCCCTCGGGACAGCAAATGAAAAACTGTTTTTT

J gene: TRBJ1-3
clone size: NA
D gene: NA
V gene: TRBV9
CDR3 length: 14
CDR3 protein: CASSGTGPGNTIYF
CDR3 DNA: TGTGCCAGCAGCGGAACAGGACCTGGAAACACCATATATTTT

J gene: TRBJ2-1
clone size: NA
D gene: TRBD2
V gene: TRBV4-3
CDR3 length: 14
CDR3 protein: CASSQLGRGDEQFF
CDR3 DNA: TGCGCCAGCAGCCAATTGGGGCGGGGGGATGAGCAGTTCTTC

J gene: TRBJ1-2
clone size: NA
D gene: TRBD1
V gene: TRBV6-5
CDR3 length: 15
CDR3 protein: CASRPSRDSNYGYTF
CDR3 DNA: TGTGCCAGCAGACCCTCCCGGGACAGTAACTATGGCTACACCTTC

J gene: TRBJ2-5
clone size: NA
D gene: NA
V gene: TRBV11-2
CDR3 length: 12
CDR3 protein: CASISPGETQYF
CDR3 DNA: TGTGCCAGCATCTCCCCCGGGGAGACCCAGTACTTC

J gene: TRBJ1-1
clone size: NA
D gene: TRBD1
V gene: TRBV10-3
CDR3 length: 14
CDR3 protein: CAISPGQGPTEAFF
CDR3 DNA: TGTGCCATCAGTCCGGGACAGGGTCCCACTGAAGCTTTCTTT

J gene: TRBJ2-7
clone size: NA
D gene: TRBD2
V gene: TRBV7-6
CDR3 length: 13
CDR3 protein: CASSPGLAVEQYF
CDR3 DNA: TGTGCCAGCAGCCCGGGACTAGCGGTCGAGCAGTACTTC

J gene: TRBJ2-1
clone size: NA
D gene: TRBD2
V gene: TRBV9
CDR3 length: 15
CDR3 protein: CASSVASGGYNEQFF
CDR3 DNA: TGTGCCAGCAGCGTAGCTAGCGGGGGGTACAATGAGCAGTTCTTC

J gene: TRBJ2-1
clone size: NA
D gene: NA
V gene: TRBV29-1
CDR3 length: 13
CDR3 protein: CSVGRVLGHEQFF
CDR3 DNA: TGCAGCGTTGGGCGGGTCCTAGGCCATGAGCAGTTCTTC